This TCR beta chain derives from a study of cytomegalovirus exposure and HLA in healthy donors. PCR primers comprised 60 Vbeta and 13 Jbeta primers. The data were produced by immunoSEQ multiplex PCR, yet TCRdb's version contains in-frame clones alone and is incomplete. The sample includes roughly 130,000 clones, approximately 80% seen only once; the top ten take around 3.6%. With regard to this clone: Its antigen is not known.

There are 16 residues in the CDR3. V lost 6 bases, J lost 8 bases, and 22 bases lay in between. The germline gives CDR1 SEHNR, CDR2 FQNEAQ (reference sequence). Broader study findings: TCR beta V- and J-gene trimming was later associated with a missense DCLRE1C variant.

Sequenced input: PBMCs. J is TRBJ1-4 and V is TRBV7-9; no definite D call. The TCR was taken from a woman in her forties in good health and CMV-seronegative. The CDR3 loop reads CASRPDPRGEWEKLFF. The CDR3 nucleotides read TGTGCCAGCAGACCCGACCCGCGGGGAGAATGGGAAAAACTGTTTTTT.